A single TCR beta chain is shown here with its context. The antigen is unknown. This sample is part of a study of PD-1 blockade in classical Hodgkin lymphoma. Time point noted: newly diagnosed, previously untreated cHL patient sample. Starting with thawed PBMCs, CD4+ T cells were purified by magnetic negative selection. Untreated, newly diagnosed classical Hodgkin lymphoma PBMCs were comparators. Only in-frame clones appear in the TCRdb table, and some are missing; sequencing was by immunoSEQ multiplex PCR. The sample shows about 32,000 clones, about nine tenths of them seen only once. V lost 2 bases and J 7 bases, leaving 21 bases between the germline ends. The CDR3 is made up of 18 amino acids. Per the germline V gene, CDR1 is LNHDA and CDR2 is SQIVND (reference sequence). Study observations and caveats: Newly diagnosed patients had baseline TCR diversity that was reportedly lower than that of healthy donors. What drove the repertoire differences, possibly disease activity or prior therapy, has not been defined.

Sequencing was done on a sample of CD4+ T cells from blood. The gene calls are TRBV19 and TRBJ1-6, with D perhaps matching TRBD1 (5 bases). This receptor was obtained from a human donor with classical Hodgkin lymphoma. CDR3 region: CASSIPRHLDSANSPLHF. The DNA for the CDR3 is TGTGCCAGTAGTATACCCCGCCACCTCGACAGTGCAAATTCACCCCTCCACTTT.